The 7 T cell receptor beta chains below were found in one sample sequenced in a study of T cells in localized non-small cell lung cancer. Profiled with immunoSEQ multiplex PCR; TCRdb holds only in-frame clones, not every one. The sample records around 35,000 clones, about 92% being singletons. The material sequenced was peripheral blood, taken before any cancer treatment. Receptors were obtained from a female donor older than 55 with stage I lung adenocarcinoma.

CDR3: CASSSPLTGAKNIQYF. The CDR3 nucleotides are TGTGCCAGCAGCTCCCCGCTTACAGGGGCCAAAAACATTCAGTACTTC. V is TRBV11-2 and J is TRBJ2-4, with a weak D call TRBD1 (6 bases). Trimming stripped 4 bases from V and 1 base from J, with 14 bases between. The CDR3 has 16 residues. Germline V lookup: CDR1 SGHAT, CDR2 FQNNGV.

The chain combines TRBV5-4 with TRBJ2-7; maybe TRBD2 (7 bases). V dropped 4 bases and J dropped 5 bases, with 25 bases sitting between them. The germline V gene has CDR1 SGHNT and CDR2 YYREEE (reference sequence). The CDR3 spans 17 residues. In nucleotides, the CDR3 is TGTGCCAGCAGCCCCTTCGGGGCGGGGGCCTCTCCGGACGAGCAGTACTTC. This encodes CASSPFGAGASPDEQYF.

As concerns this clone: At one boundary the junction diverges from the germline segment, which might be a read error. J is TRBJ1-4 and V is TRBV25-1; D remains ambiguous. Germline assignment: CDR1 MGHDK and CDR2 SYGVNS. The CDR3 has 13 amino acids. This chain's CDR3 is CASRERQNGKLFF. Here the CDR3 DNA reads TGTGCCAGCAGAGAGAGGCAGAATGGAAAACTGTTTTTT.

J is TRBJ1-1 and V is TRBV11-3, with D maybe TRBD1 (5 bases). The germline V and J ends were trimmed by 7 bases and 7 bases, with 19 bases remaining between them. The CDR3 is made up of 14 amino acids. The germline gives CDR1 SGHNT, CDR2 YENEEA. As DNA, the CDR3 is TGTGCCAGCACACAGTCGGGGGTGCGAAATGAAGCTTTCTTT. Protein sequence: CASTQSGVRNEAFF.

Concerning this clone: One junction end disagrees with the germline gene, perhaps due to a read error. The same CDR3 can be traced to other DNA sequences in this sample. The V gene is TRBV10-2, the J gene TRBJ1-1; D might be TRBD1 (5 bases). The CDR3 spans 14 residues. Germline CDR1 WSHSY, CDR2 SAAADI. CDR3 residues: CASSGRGPNTEAFF. Written as DNA, the CDR3 is TGCGCCAGCAGTGGTCGGGGACCGAACACCGAAGCTTTCTTT.

The V gene is TRBV28, the J gene TRBJ1-5, with D perhaps TRBD1 (6 bases). The CDR3 loop spans 13 amino acids. The ends were cut back, 10 bases at V and 4 bases at J, with 14 bases in the middle. Germline lookup yields CDR1 MDHEN and CDR2 SYDVKM. The CDR3 DNA reads TGTGCCAACACCCAGGGGCCAAATCAGCCCCAGCATTTT. Residues: CANTQGPNQPQHF.

This clone came up once. J is TRBJ2-2 and V is TRBV6-5; D tentatively fits TRBD1 or TRBD2 (5 bases each). CDR1 and CDR2 (germline): MNHEY, SVGAGI. The CDR3 consists of 14 residues. V gave up 2 bases and J gave up 6 bases, with 10 bases separating them. This CDR3 reads CASSYDSGPGELFF. CDR3 in DNA: TGTGCCAGCAGTTACGATTCGGGGCCCGGGGAGCTGTTTTTT.